A selection of T cell receptor beta chains follows, all from one sample in a study of CD8 T cells in ankylosing spondylitis. TCRdb passed the 5' RACE reads through MiXCR, listing each CDR3 protein once. Of around 300,000 distinct CDR3 sequences listed, less than 25% are singletons. Sequencing was done on a sample of blood, either unsorted or a sorted T cell fraction (not recorded which). These receptors all stem from a female donor with ankylosing spondylitis or in good health (not recorded which). The CDR3 runs from the conserved cysteine through the conserved F or W. A D gene is named only where the DNA matches it firmly. Some rows mark clone size as missing; the rest say once, few, many or name a class of expanded clone.

D,size,J,V,DNA,CDR3
TRBD1,few,TRBJ2-5,TRBV20-1,TGCAGTGCTATGGACAGGGAGAGCGAGACCCAGTACTTC,CSAMDRESETQYF
NA,NA,TRBJ2-3,TRBV12-3/TRBV12-4,TGTGCCAGCAGGCTATATGGATTCACAGATACGCAGTATTTT,CASRLYGFTDTQYF
NA,many,TRBJ1-2,TRBV12-3/TRBV12-4,TGTGCCAGCAGTTTGGGCACCTATGGCTACACCTTC,CASSLGTYGYTF
TRBD1,many,TRBJ2-3,TRBV7-2,TGTGCCAGCAGCTCCCGGGACAGGGGAGGCACAGATACGCAGTATTTT,CASSSRDRGGTDTQYF
TRBD2,many,TRBJ2-5,TRBV29-1,TGCAGCGCCAGACTAGCGGGAGACCAAGAGACCCAGTACTTC,CSARLAGDQETQYF
NA,few,TRBJ2-7,TRBV6-1,TGTGCCAGCAGTGAAGCGCCAGTCTCCTACGAGCAGTACTTC,CASSEAPVSYEQYF
NA,few,TRBJ2-1,TRBV20-1,TGCAGTGCTAGAGATCCCTGGACTGTCCCCTACAATGAGCAGTTCTTC,CSARDPWTVPYNEQFF
NA,NA,TRBJ2-1,TRBV29-1,TGCAGCGTGGACGGACTTGGCTCCTACAATGAGCAGTTCTTC,CSVDGLGSYNEQFF
NA,NA,TRBJ2-5,TRBV12-2,TGTGCAAGTCGCTTATCCGTTGGCTGTCAAGAGACCCAGTACTTC,CASRLSVGCQETQYF
NA,NA,TRBJ1-3,TRBV3-1,TGTGCCAGCAGCCAAGGGAACTCTGGAAACACCATATATTTT,CASSQGNSGNTIYF
NA,NA,TRBJ2-7,TRBV20-1,TGCAGTGCCGGGGGCAGGTTGTGGGACGAGCAGTACTTC,CSAGGRLWDEQYF
NA,NA,TRBJ2-1,TRBV11-3,TGTGCCAGCAGCTTAGACGGACAGAGCGGGGCGTACAATGAGCAGTTCTTC,CASSLDGQSGAYNEQFF
TRBD2,few,TRBJ2-1,TRBV6-2/TRBV6-3,TGTGCCAGCAGTTATTCGAAGACTAGCAGAGGGAATGAGCAGTTCTTC,CASSYSKTSRGNEQFF
NA,NA,TRBJ1-2,TRBV6-1,TGTGCCAGCAGTGAAGAGAGGCGAGCCTTC,CASSEERRAF
TRBD1,few,TRBJ1-5,TRBV2,TGTGCCAGCAGTGATGCAGGGGGTTTCGGAGCCAATCAGCCCCAGCATTTT,CASSDAGGFGANQPQHF
NA,NA,TRBJ2-3,TRBV5-1,TGCGCCAGCGCAGGGGCAGATACGCAGTATTTT,CASAGADTQYF
NA,NA,TRBJ1-5,TRBV7-2,TGTGCCAGCAGCTTCCGTACGAATCAGCCCCAGCATTTT,CASSFRTNQPQHF
NA,NA,TRBJ2-5,TRBV20-1,TGCAGTGCTAGAGTGGACAACATTGGGACCCAGTACTTC,CSARVDNIGTQYF
NA,few,TRBJ1-2,TRBV14,TGTGCCAGCAGCCCACTTAACGGAGGGTCCTACTATGGCTACACCTTC,CASSPLNGGSYYGYTF
TRBD2,NA,TRBJ2-1,TRBV12-3/TRBV12-4,TGTGCCAGCAGGCCGTCCGGGACTAGCGGCAGTGAGCAGTTCTTC,CASRPSGTSGSEQFF
NA,many,TRBJ2-2,TRBV7-6,TGTGCCAGCAGCTTACGAAGCCTTGCAACTCTTAACACCGGGGAGCTGTTTTTT,CASSLRSLATLNTGELFF
NA,few,TRBJ1-5,TRBV28,TGTGCCAGCAGTTTACCTTGGGAGCCCCAGCATTTT,CASSLPWEPQHF
NA,few,TRBJ1-1,TRBV5-1,TGCGCCAGCAGCGAATCAGGGTTTAACACTGAAGCTTTCTTT,CASSESGFNTEAFF
NA,NA,TRBJ1-4,TRBV12-3/TRBV12-4,TGTGCCAGCACCTCGTGGGCGCTTGGGGAAAAACTGTTTTTT,CASTSWALGEKLFF
TRBD2,NA,TRBJ2-1,TRBV3-1,TGTGCCAGCAGCCAAGATTGGACTAGGGAAGATGAGCAGTTCTTC,CASSQDWTREDEQFF
TRBD2,NA,TRBJ2-3,TRBV5-5,TGTGCCAGCAGCTTGGTAGCGGGCTGGACAGATACGCAGTATTTT,CASSLVAGWTDTQYF
TRBD2,NA,TRBJ2-1,TRBV10-3,TGTGCCATCAGTGAGTCCTTGGGCGGGAGAAGCAATGAGCAGTTCTTC,CAISESLGGRSNEQFF
NA,few,TRBJ2-2,TRBV25-1,TGTGCCAGCAGTAAGGTCGACAACACCGGGGAGCTGTTTTTT,CASSKVDNTGELFF